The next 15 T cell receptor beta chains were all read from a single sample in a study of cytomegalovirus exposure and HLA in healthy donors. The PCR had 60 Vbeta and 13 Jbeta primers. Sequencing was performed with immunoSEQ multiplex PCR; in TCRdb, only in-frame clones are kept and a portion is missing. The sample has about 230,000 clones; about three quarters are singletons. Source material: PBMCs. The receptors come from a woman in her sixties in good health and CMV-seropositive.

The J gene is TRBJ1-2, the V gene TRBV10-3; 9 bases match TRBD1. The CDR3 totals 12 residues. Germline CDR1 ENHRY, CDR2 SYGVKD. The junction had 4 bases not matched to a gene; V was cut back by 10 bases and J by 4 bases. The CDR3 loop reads CATSGQGYGYTF. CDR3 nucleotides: TGTGCCACCTCGGGACAGGGCTATGGCTACACCTTC.

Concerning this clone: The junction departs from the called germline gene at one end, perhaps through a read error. The CDR3 spells CASSASGEASSEQYF. The CDR3 coding sequence is TGTGCCAGCAGTGCGTCGGGGGAGGCGTCCTCCGAGCAGTACTTC. The chain is built from TRBV2 and TRBJ2-7, with D possibly being TRBD2 (6 bases). CDR3 size: 15 residues. Germline CDR1 and CDR2: SNHLY and FYNNEI.

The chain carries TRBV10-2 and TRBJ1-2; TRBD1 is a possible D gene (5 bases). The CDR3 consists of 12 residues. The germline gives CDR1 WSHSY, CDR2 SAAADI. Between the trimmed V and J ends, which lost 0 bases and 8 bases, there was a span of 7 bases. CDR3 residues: CASSESGGGYTF. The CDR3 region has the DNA TGCGCCAGCAGTGAGTCGGGGGGAGGCTACACCTTC.

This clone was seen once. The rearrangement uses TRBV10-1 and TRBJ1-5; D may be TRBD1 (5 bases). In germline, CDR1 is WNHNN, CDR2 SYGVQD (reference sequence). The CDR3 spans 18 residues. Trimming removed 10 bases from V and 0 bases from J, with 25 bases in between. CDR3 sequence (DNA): TGCGCCACGTCCTTTCGCGGGGGTCAATGGGGTAGCAATCAGCCCCAGCATTTT. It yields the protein CATSFRGGQWGSNQPQHF.

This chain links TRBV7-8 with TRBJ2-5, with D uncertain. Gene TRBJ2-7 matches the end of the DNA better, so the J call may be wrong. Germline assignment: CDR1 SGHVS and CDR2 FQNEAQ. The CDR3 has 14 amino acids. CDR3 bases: TGTGCCAGCAGCTTAGAGGCAGGTTCCTACGAGCAGTACTTC. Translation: CASSLEAGSYEQYF.

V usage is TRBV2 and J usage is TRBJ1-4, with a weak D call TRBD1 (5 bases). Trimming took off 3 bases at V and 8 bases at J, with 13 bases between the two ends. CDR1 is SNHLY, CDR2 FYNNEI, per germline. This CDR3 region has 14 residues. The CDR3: CASSEGGTGEKLFF. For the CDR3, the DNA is TGTGCCAGCAGTGAGGGAGGGACGGGCGAAAAACTGTTTTTT.

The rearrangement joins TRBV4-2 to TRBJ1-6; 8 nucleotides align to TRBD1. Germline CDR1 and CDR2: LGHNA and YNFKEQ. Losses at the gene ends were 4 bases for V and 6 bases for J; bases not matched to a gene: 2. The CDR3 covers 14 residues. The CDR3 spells CASSPDRVNSPLHF. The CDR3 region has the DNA TGTGCCAGCAGCCCGGACAGGGTTAATTCACCCCTCCACTTT.

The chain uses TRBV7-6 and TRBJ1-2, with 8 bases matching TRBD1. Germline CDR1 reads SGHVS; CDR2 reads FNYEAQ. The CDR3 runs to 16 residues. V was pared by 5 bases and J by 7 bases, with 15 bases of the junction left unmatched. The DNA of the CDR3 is TGTGCCAGCAGCCTGGGACAGGCATCATTTGGTGGTGGCTACACCTTC. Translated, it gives CASSLGQASFGGGYTF.

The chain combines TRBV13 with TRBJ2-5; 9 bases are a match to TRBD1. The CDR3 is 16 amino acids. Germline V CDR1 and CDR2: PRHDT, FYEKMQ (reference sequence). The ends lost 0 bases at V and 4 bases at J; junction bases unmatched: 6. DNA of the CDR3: TGTGCCAGCAGCTTAGGCCTTTCGGGACAGGGAGAGACCCAGTACTTC. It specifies CASSLGLSGQGETQYF.

CDR3 sequence: CASSEDASGVEQYF. For the CDR3, the DNA is TGTGCCAGCAGTGAAGACGCTAGCGGGGTAGAGCAGTACTTC. The V call is TRBV6-1, the J call TRBJ2-7, with 9 positions matching TRBD2. This CDR3 region has 14 residues. Unmatched junction bases numbered 5, after V lost 1 base and J lost 7 bases. The germline V gene has CDR1 MNHNS and CDR2 SASEGT.

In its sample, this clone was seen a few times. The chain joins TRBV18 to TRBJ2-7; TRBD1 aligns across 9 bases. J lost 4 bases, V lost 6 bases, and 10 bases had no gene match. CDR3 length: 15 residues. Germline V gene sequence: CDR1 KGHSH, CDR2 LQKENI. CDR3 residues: CASSPNSGTGYEQYF. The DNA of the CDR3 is TGTGCCAGCTCGCCAAACTCCGGGACAGGGTACGAGCAGTACTTC.

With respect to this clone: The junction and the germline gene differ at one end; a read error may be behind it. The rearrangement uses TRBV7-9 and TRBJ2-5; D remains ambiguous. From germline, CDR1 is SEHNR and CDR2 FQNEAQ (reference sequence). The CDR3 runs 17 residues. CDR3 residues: CSSSPTLRRRDGETQYF. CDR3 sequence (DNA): TGTTCCAGCAGCCCCACCCTCCGACGGAGAGATGGGGAGACCCAGTACTTC.

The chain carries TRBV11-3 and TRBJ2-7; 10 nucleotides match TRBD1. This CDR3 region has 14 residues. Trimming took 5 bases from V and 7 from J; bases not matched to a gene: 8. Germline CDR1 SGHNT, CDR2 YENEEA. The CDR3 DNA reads TGTGCCAGCAGCCCGGGGACAGGGGATGGGGAGCAGTACTTC. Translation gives CASSPGTGDGEQYF.

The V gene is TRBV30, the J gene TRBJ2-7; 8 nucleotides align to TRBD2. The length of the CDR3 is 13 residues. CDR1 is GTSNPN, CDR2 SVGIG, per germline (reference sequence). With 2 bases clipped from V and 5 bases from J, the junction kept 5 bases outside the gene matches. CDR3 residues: CAWSRIAGNEQYF. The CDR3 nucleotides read TGTGCCTGGAGTCGGATAGCGGGGAACGAGCAGTACTTC.

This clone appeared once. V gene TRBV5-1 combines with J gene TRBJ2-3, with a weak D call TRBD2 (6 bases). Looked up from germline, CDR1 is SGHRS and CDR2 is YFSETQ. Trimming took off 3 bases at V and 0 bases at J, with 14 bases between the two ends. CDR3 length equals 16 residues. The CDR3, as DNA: TGCGCCAGCAGCTCGGGAGTGTCTGTTAGCACAGATACGCAGTATTTT. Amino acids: CASSSGVSVSTDTQYF.